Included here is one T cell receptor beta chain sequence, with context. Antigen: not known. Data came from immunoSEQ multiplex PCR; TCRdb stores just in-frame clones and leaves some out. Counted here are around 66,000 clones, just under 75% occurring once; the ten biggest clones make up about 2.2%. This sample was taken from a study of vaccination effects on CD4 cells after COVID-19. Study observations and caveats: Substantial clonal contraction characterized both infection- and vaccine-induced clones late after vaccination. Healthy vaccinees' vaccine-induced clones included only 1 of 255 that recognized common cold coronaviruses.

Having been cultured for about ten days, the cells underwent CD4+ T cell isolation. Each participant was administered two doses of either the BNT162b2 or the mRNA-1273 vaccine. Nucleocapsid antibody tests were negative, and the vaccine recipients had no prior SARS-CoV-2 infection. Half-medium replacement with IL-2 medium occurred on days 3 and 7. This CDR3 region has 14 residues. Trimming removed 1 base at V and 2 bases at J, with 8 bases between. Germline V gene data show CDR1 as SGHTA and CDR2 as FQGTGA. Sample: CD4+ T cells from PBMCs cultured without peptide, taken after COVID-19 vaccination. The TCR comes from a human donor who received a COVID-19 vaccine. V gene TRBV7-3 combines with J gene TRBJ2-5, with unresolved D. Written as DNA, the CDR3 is TGTGCCAGCAGCTTAAATGGTCCGCAAGAGACCCAGTACTTC. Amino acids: CASSLNGPQETQYF.